The 2 T cell receptor beta chains reported below all come from one sample, sequenced in a study of regulatory T cells in long-lasting Graves disease. Time point defined: newly diagnosed GD, antithyroid drugs for less than 3 months. PBMC RNA served as the TCR library source. Arm-PCR of CDR3 regions and iRepertoire HTBI primers were used to build TCR beta libraries. Each CDR3 protein is one row after TCRdb ran MiXCR on the multiplex PCR reads. In the table there are 420,000 or so distinct CDR3 sequences, 16% of which are singletons. A further study also used this sample, focusing on T cells in Graves' hyperthyroidism and ophthalmopathy.

Sample: peripheral blood mononuclear cells (PBMCs), taken at new diagnosis, from a patient treated with antithyroid drugs. These receptor sequences come from a woman aged 18-29 years with Graves disease.

The gene calls are TRBV14 and TRBJ2-5, with 11 bases matching TRBD2. This CDR3 spans 17 amino acids. J was trimmed by 1 base and V by 0 bases; bases with no gene match: 4. Per the germline V gene, CDR1 is SGHDN and CDR2 is FVKESK. The DNA of the CDR3 is TGTGCCAGCAGCCAAGAAGAGACTAGCGGGGCCCAAGAGACCCAGTACTTC. Its translation is CASSQEETSGAQETQYF. Full variable domain (missing parts from reference TRBV14 and TRBJ2-5): EAGVTQFPSHSVIEKGQTVTLRCDPISGHDNLYWYRRVMGKEIKFLLHFVKESKQDESGMPNNRFLAERTGGTYSTLKVQPAELEDSGVYFCASSQEETSGAQETQYFGPGTRLLVL.

This clonotype was seen a handful of times. This chain joins TRBV4-3 and TRBJ2-3; D possibly corresponds to TRBD1 (5 bases). The CDR3 sequence is 15 residues long. Germline-derived CDR1 and CDR2 are LGHNA and YSLEER. Trimming left V 0 bases short and J 0 bases short, with 7 bases between. DNA for the CDR3: TGCGCCAGCAGCCAAGACAGGGCAAGCACAGATACGCAGTATTTT. Protein: CASSQDRASTDTQYF.